A single sample is the source of the 3 T cell receptor beta chains below, sequenced in a study of response to subunit inactivated influenza vaccine. MiXCR, run by TCRdb on the RT-PCR reads, gives a single entry per CDR3 protein. The data show fewer than 600,000 distinct CDR3 sequences, more than 7% seen once. The sequencing here drew on PBMCs from blood, taken approximately 25 months after vaccination. All receptors come from a man aged 45 to 75 who received an inactivated influenza vaccine.

A few counts support this clonotype. J is TRBJ1-5 and V is TRBV20-1; a weak D match, TRBD1 (5 bases). This CDR3 contains 15 residues. Germline V CDR1 and CDR2: DFQATT, SNEGSKA (reference sequence). The V end lost 1 base, the J end lost 0 bases, and 10 bases lay between the germline ends. The CDR3 nucleotides are TGCAGTGCTAGAGTAAGGGACTATAGCAATCAGCCCCAGCATTTT. This encodes CSARVRDYSNQPQHF.

This clonotype was observed a handful of times. This sequence joins TRBV5-5 and TRBJ2-6; D remains ambiguous. The CDR3 is made up of 15 amino acids. Germline V gives CDR1 SGHKS, CDR2 YYEKEE (reference sequence). Trimming pared 1 base from V and 0 bases from J, leaving 5 bases between. The CDR3 reads CASSLYLSGANVLTF. In nucleotides, the CDR3 is TGTGCCAGCAGCTTGTATCTCTCTGGGGCCAACGTCCTGACTTTC.

This clonotype was recorded at least ten times. One end of the junction fails to match germline, which may point to a read error. The chain couples TRBV5-1 to TRBJ1-4; possible D gene TRBD1, 6 bases. This CDR3 has 13 amino acids. Germline V CDR1 and CDR2: SGHRS, YFSETQ. CDR3 nucleotide sequence: TGTGCCAGCAGCTTACAGGGACGTGAAAAACTGTTTTTT. This translates into CASSLQGREKLFF. Full variable domain (outside the CDR3, taken from reference TRBV5-1 and TRBJ1-4): KAGVTQTPRYLIKTRGQQVTLSCSPISGHRSVSWYQQTPGQGLQFLFEYFSETQRNKGNFPGRFSGRQFSNSRSEMNVSTLELGDSALYLCASSLQGREKLFFGSGTQLSVL.